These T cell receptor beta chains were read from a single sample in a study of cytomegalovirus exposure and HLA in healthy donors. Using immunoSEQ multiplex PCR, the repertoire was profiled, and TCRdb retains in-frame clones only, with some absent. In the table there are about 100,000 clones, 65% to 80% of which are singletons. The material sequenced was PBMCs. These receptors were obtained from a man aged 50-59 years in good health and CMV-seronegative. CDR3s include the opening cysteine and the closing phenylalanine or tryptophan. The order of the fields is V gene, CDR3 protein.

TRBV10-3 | CAINGGVSDTQYF
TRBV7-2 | CASSSRLAGFTDTQYF
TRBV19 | CASRSGQIVANYGYTF
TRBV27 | CASSLKVRDTQYF
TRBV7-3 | CASSTGAGAGELFF
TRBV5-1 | CASSLEGNKANVLTF
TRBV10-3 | CAISEGGQSYNEQFF
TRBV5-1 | CASSAQGDVAEAFF
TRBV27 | CASSPRQTDTQYF
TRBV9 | CASSESGTSTDTQYF
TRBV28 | CAIRDRLNIQYF
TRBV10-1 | CASSEYQRGGMAQYF
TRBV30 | CAWGQLYGYTF
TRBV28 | CASKGAIPGNTIYF
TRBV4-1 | CASSQVPNRRENGYTF
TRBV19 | CASSTQMNTEAFF
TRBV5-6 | CASSPDIYYGYTF
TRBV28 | CASQRGDRGKGGQPQHF
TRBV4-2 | CASSALAGGRTLDTQYF
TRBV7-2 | CASSLILETQYF
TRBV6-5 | CASNAGRPKYF
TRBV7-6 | CASSMAQGNSYEQYF
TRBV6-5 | CASSYSFRGDTGELFF
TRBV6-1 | CASRAGPAFGYTF
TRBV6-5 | CASRGGGANYGYTF
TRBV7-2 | CASSLEVQGIAQPQHF
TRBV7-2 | CASSLTSGKPRNIQYF
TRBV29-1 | CSVDTGDTGELFF
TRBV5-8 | CASSLGMGQGTDTQYF
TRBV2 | CASSGTPTGELFF
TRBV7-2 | CASSLNWGVSGNTIYF
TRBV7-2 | CASSTGLLQETQYF
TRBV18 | CASSPLQGGDQPQHF
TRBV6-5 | CASSYSVSSYEQYF
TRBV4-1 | CASSQVGGTGRASAFF
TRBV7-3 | CASSWGPTDTQYF
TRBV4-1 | CASSQTRTINEQFF
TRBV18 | CASSLSDRLAGNTIYF
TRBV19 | CASSIEGGYNSPLHF
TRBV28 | CASSFTGEAFF
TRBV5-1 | CASSLGFDKDTQYF
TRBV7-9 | CASSLVGQGVTFF
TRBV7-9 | CASSFQGNYGYTF
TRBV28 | CASGRQGGNSPLHF
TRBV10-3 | CAIGTASYNEQFF
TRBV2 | CASSDLWLATYNEQFF
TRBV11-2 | CASSLAGGAVNEQFF
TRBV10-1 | CASSESTRESQGITDTQYF
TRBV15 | CATSRDRGYEQYF
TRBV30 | CASQFGTEAFF
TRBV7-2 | CASSPNRDRVFHF
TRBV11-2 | CASRQGGRYF
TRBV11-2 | CASTLFRDGYEQYF
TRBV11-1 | CASSYRVGQGHEQYF
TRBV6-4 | CASSLEMTDTQYF
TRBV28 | CASRVGTSSSYNEQFF
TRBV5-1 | CASSLDRLSNTGELFF
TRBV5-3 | CARSLAGKGPNNSPLHF
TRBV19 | CASSTTGTRGTDTQYF
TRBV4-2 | CASSRETGDNYGYTF